This TCR beta chain comes out of a study of shared clonotypes between healthy human individuals. CDR1 is SEHNR, CDR2 FQNEAQ, per germline (reference sequence). The CDR3 sequence is 16 residues long. J was trimmed by 9 bases and V by 5 bases; bases with no gene match: 16. The method was immunoSEQ multiplex PCR; TCRdb's version includes in-frame clones alone and lacks a portion of them. Among some 470,000 clones listed, approximately 80% were seen once. Material: PBMCs. The sequence came from a woman in her 40s in good health. Some clones in this sample may be carry-over from other donors' samples. The J gene is TRBJ2-5, the V gene TRBV7-9; 9 bases are a match to TRBD2. CDR3 nucleotide sequence: TGTGCCAGCAGCCCGGCCGGGACTAGCCACTCGAGGGCCCAGTACTTC. It translates to CASSPAGTSHSRAQYF. Drawing the rest from reference TRBV7-9 and TRBJ2-5, the complete variable domain is DTGVSQNPRHKITKRGQNVTFRCDPISEHNRLYWYRQTLGQGPEFLTYFQNEAQLEKSRLLSDRFSAERPKGSFSTLEIQRTEQGDSAMYLCASSPAGTSHSRAQYFGPGTRLLVL.